One TCR beta chain is described in this entry. This sample was taken from a study of T cell responses to AZD1222 COVID-19 vaccine. Sequenced by immunoSEQ multiplex PCR; TCRdb stores in-frame clones only, minus some. The data contain over 100,000 clones, about 93% of them singletons. This CDR3 region has 13 residues. The V gene's germline CDR1 is SEHNR and CDR2 FQNEAQ (reference sequence). V was pared by 8 bases and J by 3 bases, with 10 bases between. Material: peripheral blood, obtained on day 0 of AZD1222 vaccination. V and J are TRBV7-9 and TRBJ2-2; D uncertain. The sequence was obtained from an adult in good health. The CDR3, as DNA: TGTGCCAGCCAAAACCCCGACACCGGGGAGCTGTTTTTT. The encoded protein is CASQNPDTGELFF.